This T cell receptor (beta chain) was sequenced during a study of a mutant IDH1 vaccine in newly diagnosed glioma. Study background: Sex among treated patients split around 62% male, roughly 38% female; mean age was roughly 40 years. Patients were pretreated with radiotherapy, temozolomide, or both, mostly both. Study-wide findings and caveats: Immune responses induced by the vaccine were seen in 93.3% of patients, spanning multiple MHC alleles.

Data came from immunoSEQ multiplex PCR; TCRdb stores just in-frame clones and leaves some out. The sample holds about 92,000 clones, roughly 80% seen once. The time point is: baseline, week 1 (first vaccination visit). Treatment noted: pre-vaccination baseline after standard-of-care therapy. Each donor presented with a new WHO grade 3 or 4 astrocytoma that tested IDH1-mutant and showed ATRX loss. Remarks on this clone: Its target is unknown.

The CDR3 is made up of 15 amino acids. V was clipped by 8 bases and J by 6 bases; unmatched bases: 13. Germline CDR1 SEHNR, CDR2 FQNEAQ (reference sequence). The receptor was isolated from a woman between 45 and 65 years old with glioma. This material consisted of PBMCs, taken from a glioma patient treated with radiotherapy, temozolomide or both. The chain carries TRBV7-9 and TRBJ1-1; TRBD1 matches 9 bases. This CDR3 reads CASLRDRAVPAEAFF. The CDR3 DNA reads TGTGCCAGCCTCCGGGACAGGGCCGTACCCGCTGAAGCTTTCTTT.